These 19 T cell receptor beta chains were all obtained from the same sample, sequenced in a study of T cells in Graves' hyperthyroidism and ophthalmopathy (dated by TCRdb to between 2019 and 2020). Libraries came from multiplex PCR. Sequencing used an Illumina HiSeq 2000. Amplification of TCR beta CDR3 regions was carried out from RNA transcripts. A first-round RT-PCR of the TCR CDR3 used the HTBI primer set with the Qiagen OneStep RT-PCR kit. TCRdb reran the public reads through fastp at Q25 and MiXCR, keeping productive beta chains. Rows matching on CDR3 protein sequence are summarized as one entry with the most common DNA and genes. This sample comprises hundreds of thousands of distinct CDR3 sequences, roughly 14% of them detected only once. The ten biggest clones cover around 13% of the sample. The source material was blood. The receptors derive from a woman aged 45-59 years with Graves' ophthalmopathy.

This clonotype was seen repeatedly, ten times or more. V usage is TRBV12-3 or TRBV12-4 and J usage is TRBJ1-5; tentatively, D is TRBD1 (5 bases). Deletions cut 5 bases from V and 6 bases from J, with 14 bases between. This CDR3 contains 14 residues. In DNA form, the CDR3 reads TGTGCCAGCAGTGCCAACAGGTACGGTCAGCCCCAGCATTTT. Translation: CASSANRYGQPQHF.

This clonotype was counted only a few times. V and J are TRBV15 and TRBJ2-5; 7 nucleotides match TRBD2. This CDR3 contains 14 residues. CDR1 and CDR2 from the germline V gene are LNHNV and YYDKDF (reference sequence). The V and J ends lost 0 bases and 5 bases, in that order; junction bases with no gene match: 3. This CDR3 is CATSRDDGRETQYF. CDR3 nucleotides: TGTGCCACCAGCAGAGATGACGGGAGGGAGACCCAGTACTTC.

This clonotype occurred many times. The CDR3 sequence: CATSSTLYGYTF. DNA for the CDR3: TGTGCCACCAGTTCGACACTCTATGGCTACACCTTC. The chain joins TRBV15 to TRBJ1-2; D call uncertain. V was cut by 6 bases and J by 4 bases, with 9 bases left in between. Germline loops: CDR1 LNHNV, CDR2 YYDKDF (reference sequence). This CDR3 region has 12 residues. Full variable domain (rest looked up from reference TRBV15 and TRBJ1-2): DAMVIQNPRYQVTQFGKPVTLSCSQTLNHNVMYWYQQKSSQAPKLLFHYYDKDFNNEADTPDNFQSRRPNTSFCFLDIRSPGLGDTAMYLCATSSTLYGYTFGSGTRLTVV.

This clonotype was counted ten times or more. The chain employs TRBV2 and TRBJ1-5; D is unclear. Germline values: CDR1 SNHLY, CDR2 FYNNEI. The CDR3 has 13 residues. Trimming cost V 3 bases and J 4 bases, with 7 bases left between them. The CDR3 region is CASSDGRNQPQHF. The DNA for the CDR3 is TGTGCCAGCAGTGATGGTCGGAATCAGCCCCAGCATTTT.

This clonotype was seen a handful of times. V gene TRBV29-1 combines with J gene TRBJ2-2; weak D call: TRBD1 (5 bases). Germline CDR1 is SQVTM and CDR2 is ANQGSEA. The length of the CDR3 is 15 residues. Trimming removed 6 bases at V and 2 bases at J, with 16 bases between. The CDR3: CSVERLTVNTGELFF. CDR3 nucleotides: TGCAGCGTCGAAAGATTGACAGTAAACACCGGGGAGCTGTTTTTT.

The sample holds many counts of this clonotype. The rearrangement uses TRBV20-1 and TRBJ1-2; 9 bases line up with TRBD1. This CDR3 contains 15 residues. V lost 2 bases and J lost 4; bases outside the gene matches: 8. Germline loops: CDR1 DFQATT, CDR2 SNEGSKA (reference sequence). CDR3 sequence reads: CSARRPGQGGYGYTF. For the CDR3, the DNA is TGCAGTGCTAGAAGGCCGGGACAGGGAGGCTATGGCTACACCTTC.

This clonotype was counted ten times or more. V gene TRBV20-1 combines with J gene TRBJ2-5, with D perhaps matching TRBD1 (5 bases). The CDR3 spans 13 residues. V dropped 0 bases and J dropped 3 bases, with 8 bases sitting between them. In germline, CDR1 is DFQATT, CDR2 SNEGSKA (reference sequence). The CDR3 spells CSARESGKETQYF. In DNA, the CDR3 is TGCAGTGCTAGAGAATCAGGGAAAGAGACCCAGTACTTC.

This clonotype showed up just a few times. This rearrangement joins TRBV19 to TRBJ2-7; 10 bases agree with TRBD2. CDR1 and CDR2 from the germline V gene are LNHDA and SQIVND (reference sequence). The V gene end was trimmed by 0 bases and the J gene end by 7 bases; junction bases not matched to a gene: 12. The CDR3 contains 17 residues. CDR3 DNA sequence: TGTGCCAGTAGTATAGAGGCTAGCGGGAGTGCGGCTGGAGAGCAGTACTTC. Protein product: CASSIEASGSAAGEQYF.

The gene calls are TRBV6-1 and TRBJ1-2; D unresolved. The CDR3 is made up of 14 amino acids. Germline CDR1 and CDR2: MNHNS and SASEGT. V was shortened by 2 bases and J by 8 bases, with 15 bases between the two germline ends. The CDR3 coding sequence is TGTGCCAGCAGTGAAAGGGCGGGAATGGGGGGCTACACCTTC. Its protein product is CASSERAGMGGYTF.

This clonotype has only a few counts. This may be a read error, as it is one base from a much larger clone. It is unclear where the CDR3 begins or ends on the DNA, so no DNA is shown, and the CDR3 is as TCRdb lists it. The J gene is TRBJ2-3, the V gene TRBV9; the table's D call, TRBD2, was not checked against the DNA. A total of 16 residues make up the CDR3, ends included. Germline V lookup: CDR1 SGDLS, CDR2 YYNGEE. The CDR3 sequence is CASSVGSGSGTDTRYF.

This clonotype occurred many times. The rearrangement links TRBV11-1 to TRBJ2-7; tentatively, D is TRBD1 or TRBD2 (5 bases each). Trimming cost V 8 bases and J 4 bases, with 18 bases left between them. Germline CDR1 SGHAT, CDR2 FQDESV (reference sequence). This CDR3 contains 14 residues. CDR3 sequence: CASADGGVGYEQYF. CDR3 DNA sequence: TGTGCCAGCGCCGATGGGGGAGTCGGGTACGAGCAGTACTTC.

Note on this clonotype: This clone may be a read error of a much larger clone one base away. The chain joins TRBV29-1 to TRBJ2-5; perhaps D is TRBD1 or TRBD2 (5 bases each). Near its end, the DNA agrees better with TRBJ2-1, so the J call may be wrong. Germline CDR1 and CDR2: SQVTM and ANQGSEA. This CDR3 contains 13 residues. This CDR3 reads CSVEGEKQETQFF. In nucleotides, the CDR3 is TGCAGCGTTGAGGGGGAAAAACAAGAGACCCAGTTCTTC.

This clonotype has ten or more counts. The CDR3 protein is CASSPGQGYNSPLHF. The CDR3 DNA is TGTGCCAGCAGTCCGGGACAGGGATACAACTCACCCCTCCACTTT. The genes are TRBV7-8 and TRBJ1-6; 9 bases agree with TRBD1. V was clipped by 6 bases and J by 10 bases; unmatched bases: 10. The CDR3 runs to 15 residues. Germline CDR1 SGHVS, CDR2 FQNEAQ.

V is TRBV6-2 or TRBV6-3 and J is TRBJ2-1, with D possibly TRBD1 on 5 matching bases. With 1 base removed from V and 3 bases from J, the gap between germline ends came to 10 bases. The germline gives CDR1 MNHEY, CDR2 SVGEGT. The CDR3 is made up of 15 amino acids. The CDR3 loop is CASSYFQGNYNEQFF. Here the CDR3 DNA reads TGTGCCAGCAGTTACTTCCAGGGAAACTACAATGAGCAGTTCTTC.

Concerning this clonotype: A much larger clone differs by one base, so this may be a read error. The J gene is TRBJ2-1, the V gene TRBV6-9; D gene uncertain. Germline V gene sequence: CDR1 MNHGY, CDR2 SVAAGI. CDR3 length: 15 residues. CDR3 nucleotides: TGTGCCAGCAGTTACCTTACCTACAACAAGAATGAGCAGCTCTTC. Translating gives CASSYLTYNKNEQLF.

This clonotype was observed a few times. This sequence joins TRBV6-2 or TRBV6-3 and TRBJ2-3; unclear D gene. The CDR3 has 15 amino acids. Germline V CDR1 and CDR2: MNHEY, SVGEGT. Trimming pared 2 bases from V and 8 bases from J, leaving 17 bases between. CDR3 nucleotides: TGTGCCAGCAGTTACAGGCCGGCCCATTCTAGTACGCAGTATTTT. It translates to CASSYRPAHSSTQYF.

The CDR3 protein is CASSGGPTGFNNEQFF. The CDR3 region has the DNA TGTGCCAGCAGTGGTGGCCCGACAGGGTTTAACAATGAGCAGTTCTTC. The rearrangement links TRBV6-2 or TRBV6-3 to TRBJ2-1; 7 bases map to TRBD1. Per germline, CDR1 MNHEY and CDR2 SVGEGT. V lost 5 bases to trimming and J lost 5 bases; unmatched junction nucleotides: 12. The CDR3 spans 16 residues.

Only a few counts were recorded for this clonotype. The chain combines TRBV6-1 with TRBJ1-2, with unresolved D. CDR1 and CDR2 (germline): MNHNS, SASEGT. The CDR3 contains 15 residues. The V gene lost 6 bases and the J gene lost 2 bases, with 16 bases spanning the gap. The CDR3 loop is CASRTDDGWNYGYTF. For the CDR3, the DNA is TGTGCCAGCAGGACGGACGACGGGTGGAACTATGGCTACACCTTC.

This clonotype was counted at least ten times. The rearrangement uses TRBV2 and TRBJ2-1, with 8 bases that match TRBD2. Per the germline V gene, CDR1 is SNHLY and CDR2 is FYNNEI. Trimming at V came to 4 bases and at J to 8 bases, leaving 16 bases not matched to a gene. This CDR3 contains 17 residues. The CDR3 is CASSGGSGRDKVDEQFF. CDR3 sequence (DNA): TGTGCCAGCAGTGGGGGGAGCGGGAGAGATAAGGTCGATGAGCAGTTCTTC.